This entry describes one TCR beta chain. Its antigen is undetermined. This sample was taken from a study of cytotoxic CD8 clonotypes in ibrutinib-treated CLL. Looking at the study overall: The patients, about a dozen relapsed/refractory and roughly 15 treatment-naive, included about 18 who were IGHV unmutated. Patients gave response samples after a median approximately eleven months of treatment, range 6 to 36. Partial responses numbered some 24 and complete responses 2; after a median approximately 70 months, roughly 15 stayed remitted and about 12 progressed. Study observations and caveats: Rising at ibrutinib response, clonality subsequently fell back toward baseline at progression.

Data came from immunoSEQ multiplex PCR; TCRdb stores just in-frame clones and leaves some out. There are fewer than 400,000 clones in the sample; 67% occur only once, and about 5.9% lies in the top ten. Germline CDR1 and CDR2: MNHNS and SASEGT. There are 15 residues in the CDR3. V was clipped by 5 bases and J by 5 bases; unmatched bases: 9. The sequencing here drew on PBMCs, taken after 36 months of ibrutinib treatment. The receptor was derived from a human donor with chronic lymphocytic leukemia. The chain joins TRBV6-1 to TRBJ2-5; 9 bases are shared with TRBD1. CDR3 sequence: CASSTGQGFRETQYF. CDR3 nucleotides: TGTGCCAGCAGTACTGGACAGGGGTTTAGGGAGACCCAGTACTTC.